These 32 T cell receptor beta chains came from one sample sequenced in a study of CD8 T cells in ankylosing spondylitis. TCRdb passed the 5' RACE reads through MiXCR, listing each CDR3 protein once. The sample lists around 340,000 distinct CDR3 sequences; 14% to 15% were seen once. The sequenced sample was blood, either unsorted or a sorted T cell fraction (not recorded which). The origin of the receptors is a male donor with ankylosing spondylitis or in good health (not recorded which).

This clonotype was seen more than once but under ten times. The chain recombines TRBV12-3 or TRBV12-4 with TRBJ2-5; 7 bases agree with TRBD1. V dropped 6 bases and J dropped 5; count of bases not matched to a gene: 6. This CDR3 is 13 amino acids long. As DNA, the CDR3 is TGTGCCAGCAGACAGACAGGGACGGAGACCCAGTACTTC. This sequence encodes CASRQTGTETQYF.

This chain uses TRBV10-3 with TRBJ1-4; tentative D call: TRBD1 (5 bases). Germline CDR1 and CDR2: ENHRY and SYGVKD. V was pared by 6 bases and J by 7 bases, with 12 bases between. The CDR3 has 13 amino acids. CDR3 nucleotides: TGTGCCATCAGCGGGGCGAGAGGTGAAAAACTGTTTTTT. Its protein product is CAISGARGEKLFF.

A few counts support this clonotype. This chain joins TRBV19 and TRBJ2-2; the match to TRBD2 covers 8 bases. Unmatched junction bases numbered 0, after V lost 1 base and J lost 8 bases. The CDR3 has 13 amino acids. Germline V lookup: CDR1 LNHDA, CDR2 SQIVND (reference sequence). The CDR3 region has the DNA TGTGCCAGTAGTATAGGACTAGCGGGGGAGCTGTTTTTT. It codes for CASSIGLAGELFF.

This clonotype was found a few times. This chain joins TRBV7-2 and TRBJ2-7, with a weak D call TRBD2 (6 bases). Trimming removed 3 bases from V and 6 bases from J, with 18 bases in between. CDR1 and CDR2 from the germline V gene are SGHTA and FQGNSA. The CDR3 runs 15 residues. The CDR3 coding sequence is TGTGCCAGCAGCTTTACCGGGACTTCTACCGGCGAGCAGTACTTC. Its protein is CASSFTGTSTGEQYF.

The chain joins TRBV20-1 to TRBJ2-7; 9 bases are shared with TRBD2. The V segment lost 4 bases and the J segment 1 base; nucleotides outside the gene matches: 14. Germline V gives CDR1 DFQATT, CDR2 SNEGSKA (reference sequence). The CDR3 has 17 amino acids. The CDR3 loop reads CSAKGASGVQRSYEQYF. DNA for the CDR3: TGCAGTGCTAAAGGGGCTAGCGGGGTCCAAAGGTCCTACGAGCAGTACTTC.

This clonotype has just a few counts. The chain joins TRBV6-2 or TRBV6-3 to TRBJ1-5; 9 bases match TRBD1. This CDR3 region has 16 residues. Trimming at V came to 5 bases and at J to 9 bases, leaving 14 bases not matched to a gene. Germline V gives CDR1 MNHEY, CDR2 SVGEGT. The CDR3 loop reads CASSPRDREDQRPQHF. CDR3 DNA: TGTGCCAGCAGTCCCCGGGACAGGGAAGATCAGCGGCCCCAGCATTTT.

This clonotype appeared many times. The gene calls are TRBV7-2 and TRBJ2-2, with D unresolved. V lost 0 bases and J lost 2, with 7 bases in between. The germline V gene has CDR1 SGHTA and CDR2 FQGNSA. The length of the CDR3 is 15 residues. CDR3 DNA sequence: TGTGCCAGCAGCTTAGCCGGGTCAAACACCGGGGAGCTGTTTTTT. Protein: CASSLAGSNTGELFF.

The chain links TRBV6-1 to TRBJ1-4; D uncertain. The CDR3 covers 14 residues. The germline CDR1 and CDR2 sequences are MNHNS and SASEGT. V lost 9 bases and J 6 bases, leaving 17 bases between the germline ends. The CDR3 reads CASSYEGWDEKLFF. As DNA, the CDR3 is TGTGCCAGTTCTTACGAAGGGTGGGATGAAAAACTGTTTTTT.

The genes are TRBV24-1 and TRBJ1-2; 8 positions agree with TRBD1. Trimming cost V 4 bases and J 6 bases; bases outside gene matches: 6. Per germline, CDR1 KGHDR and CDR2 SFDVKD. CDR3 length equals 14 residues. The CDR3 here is CATSDPDRGDGYTF. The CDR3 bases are TGTGCCACCAGTGACCCCGACAGGGGTGATGGCTACACCTTC.

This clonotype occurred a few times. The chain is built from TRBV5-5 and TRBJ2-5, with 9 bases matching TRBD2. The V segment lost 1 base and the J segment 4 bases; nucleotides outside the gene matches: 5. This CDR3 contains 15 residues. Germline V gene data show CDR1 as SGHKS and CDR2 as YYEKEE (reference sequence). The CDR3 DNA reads TGTGCCAGCAGCTTGAACGCGGGAGGGACAGAGACCCAGTACTTC. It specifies CASSLNAGGTETQYF.

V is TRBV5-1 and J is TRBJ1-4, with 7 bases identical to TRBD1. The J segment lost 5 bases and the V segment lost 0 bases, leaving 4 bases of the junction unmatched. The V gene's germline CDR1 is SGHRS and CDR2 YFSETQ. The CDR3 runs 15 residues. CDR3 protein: CASSLETGVNEKLFF. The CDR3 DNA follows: TGCGCCAGCAGCTTGGAAACAGGGGTAAATGAAAAACTGTTTTTT.

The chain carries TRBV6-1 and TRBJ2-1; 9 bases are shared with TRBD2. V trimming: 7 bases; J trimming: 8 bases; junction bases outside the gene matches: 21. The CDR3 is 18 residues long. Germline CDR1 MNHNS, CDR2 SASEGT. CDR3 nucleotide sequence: TGTGCCAGCACTAACCGAAAGTGGCGGGGGGGGGTAATGGATGAGCAGTTCTTC. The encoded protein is CASTNRKWRGGVMDEQFF.

CDR3 loop: CASSTGTGGYQPQHF. CDR3 in DNA: TGTGCCTCCAGTACCGGGACAGGGGGCTATCAGCCCCAGCATTTT. The V call is TRBV12-3 or TRBV12-4, the J call TRBJ1-5; 12 bases fit TRBD1. The ends lost 11 bases at V and 5 bases at J; junction bases unmatched: 10. This CDR3 is 15 amino acids long.

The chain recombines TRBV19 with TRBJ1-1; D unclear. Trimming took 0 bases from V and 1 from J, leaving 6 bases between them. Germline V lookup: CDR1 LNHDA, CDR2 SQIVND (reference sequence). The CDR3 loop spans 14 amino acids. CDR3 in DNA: TGTGCCAGTAGTATAGATAGGCGGAACACTGAAGCTTTCTTT. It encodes CASSIDRRNTEAFF.

The CDR3 DNA reads as TGCAGCGTTGAAGTAGAAGGGAACTATGGCTACACCTTC. This codes for CSVEVEGNYGYTF. The chain combines TRBV29-1 with TRBJ1-2; no reliable D call. Germline-derived CDR1 and CDR2 are SQVTM and ANQGSEA. Trimming took off 1 base at V and 2 bases at J, with 8 bases between the two ends. This CDR3 is built from 13 residues.

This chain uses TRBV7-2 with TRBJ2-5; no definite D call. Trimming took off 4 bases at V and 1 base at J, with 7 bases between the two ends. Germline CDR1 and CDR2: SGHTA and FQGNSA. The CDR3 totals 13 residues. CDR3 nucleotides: TGTGCCAGCAGCTCAGCGAGCCAAGAGACCCAGTACTTC. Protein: CASSSASQETQYF.

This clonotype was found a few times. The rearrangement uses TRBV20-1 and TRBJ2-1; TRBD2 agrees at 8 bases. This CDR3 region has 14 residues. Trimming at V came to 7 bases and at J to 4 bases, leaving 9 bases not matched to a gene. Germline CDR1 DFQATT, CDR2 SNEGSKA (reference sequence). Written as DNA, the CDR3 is TGCAGTGGGGTTAGGGCTAGCGGGTACAATGAGCAGTTCTTC. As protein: CSGVRASGYNEQFF.

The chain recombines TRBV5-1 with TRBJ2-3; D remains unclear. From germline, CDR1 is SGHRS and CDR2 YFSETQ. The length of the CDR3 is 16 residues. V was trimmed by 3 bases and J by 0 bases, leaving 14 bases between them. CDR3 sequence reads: CASSSSSSVSTDTQYF. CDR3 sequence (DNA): TGCGCCAGCAGCTCGTCATCATCGGTTAGCACAGATACGCAGTATTTT.

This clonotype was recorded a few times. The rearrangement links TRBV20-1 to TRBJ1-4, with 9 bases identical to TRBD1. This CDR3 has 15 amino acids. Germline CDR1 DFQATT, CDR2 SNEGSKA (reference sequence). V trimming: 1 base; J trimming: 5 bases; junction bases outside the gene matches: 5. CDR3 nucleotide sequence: TGCAGTGCTAGAGTCCCCGGGACAGGGAATGAAAAACTGTTTTTT. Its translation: CSARVPGTGNEKLFF.

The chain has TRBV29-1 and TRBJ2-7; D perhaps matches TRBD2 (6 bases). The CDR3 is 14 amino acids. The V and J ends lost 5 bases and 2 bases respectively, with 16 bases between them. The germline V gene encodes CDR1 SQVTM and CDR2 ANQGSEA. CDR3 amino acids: CSVRSGEATYEQYF. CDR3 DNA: TGCAGCGTTCGATCCGGGGAGGCCACCTACGAGCAGTACTTC.

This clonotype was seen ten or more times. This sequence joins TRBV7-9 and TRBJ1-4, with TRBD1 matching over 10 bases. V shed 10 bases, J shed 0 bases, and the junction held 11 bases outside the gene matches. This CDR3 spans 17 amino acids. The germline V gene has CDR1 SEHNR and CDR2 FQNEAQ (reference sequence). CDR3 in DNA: TGTGCCACCTCCCGCGGACAGGGGGTTTCAACTAATGAAAAACTGTTTTTT. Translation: CATSRGQGVSTNEKLFF.

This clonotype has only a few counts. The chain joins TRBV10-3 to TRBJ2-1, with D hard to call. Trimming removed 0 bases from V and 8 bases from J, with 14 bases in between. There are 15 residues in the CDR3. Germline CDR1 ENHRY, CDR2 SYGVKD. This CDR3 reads CAISESKIQSHEQFF. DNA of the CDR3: TGTGCCATCAGTGAGTCGAAGATCCAGTCTCATGAGCAGTTCTTC.

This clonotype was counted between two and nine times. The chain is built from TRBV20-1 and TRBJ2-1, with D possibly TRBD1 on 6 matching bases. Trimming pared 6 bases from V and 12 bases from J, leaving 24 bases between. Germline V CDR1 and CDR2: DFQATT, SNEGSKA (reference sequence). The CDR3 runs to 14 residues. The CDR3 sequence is CSAPAGAPAGMQFF. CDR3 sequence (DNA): TGCAGTGCCCCTGCAGGGGCCCCCGCAGGGATGCAGTTCTTC.

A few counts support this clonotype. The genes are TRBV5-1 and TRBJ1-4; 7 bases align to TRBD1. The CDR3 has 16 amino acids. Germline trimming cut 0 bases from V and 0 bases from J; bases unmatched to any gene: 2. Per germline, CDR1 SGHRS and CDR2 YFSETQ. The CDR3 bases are TGCGCCAGCAGCTTGGAGGGGGCTACAACTAATGAAAAACTGTTTTTT. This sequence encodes CASSLEGATTNEKLFF.

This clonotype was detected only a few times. The CDR3 nucleotides read TGCGCCAGCAGCTTGGTCCCGGGGGCTGCCAATGAGCAGTTCTTC. It is translated as CASSLVPGAANEQFF. V gene TRBV5-1 combines with J gene TRBJ2-1; the D gene could be TRBD1 or TRBD2 (6 bases each). Per the germline V gene, CDR1 is SGHRS and CDR2 is YFSETQ. The CDR3 runs 15 residues. Trimming removed 0 bases from V and 6 bases from J, with 13 bases in between. Complete variable domain (other parts from reference TRBV5-1 and TRBJ2-1): KAGVTQTPRYLIKTRGQQVTLSCSPISGHRSVSWYQQTPGQGLQFLFEYFSETQRNKGNFPGRFSGRQFSNSRSEMNVSTLELGDSALYLCASSLVPGAANEQFFGPGTRLTVL.

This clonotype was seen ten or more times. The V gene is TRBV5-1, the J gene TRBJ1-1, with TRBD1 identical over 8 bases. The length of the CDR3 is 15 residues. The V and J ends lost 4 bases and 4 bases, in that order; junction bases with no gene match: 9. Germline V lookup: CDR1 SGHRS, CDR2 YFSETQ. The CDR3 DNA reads TGCGCCAGCAGCCCCGGACAGGGCGGGTTCACTGAAGCTTTCTTT. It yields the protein CASSPGQGGFTEAFF.

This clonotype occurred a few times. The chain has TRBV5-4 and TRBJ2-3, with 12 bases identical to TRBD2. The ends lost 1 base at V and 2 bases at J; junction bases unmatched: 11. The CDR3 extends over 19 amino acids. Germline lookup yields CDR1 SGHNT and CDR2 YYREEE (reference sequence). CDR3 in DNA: TGTGCCAGCAGCTTGCTCCCTAGCGGGAGGGCGACCAACACAGATACGCAGTATTTT. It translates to CASSLLPSGRATNTDTQYF.

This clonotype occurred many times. The CDR3 sequence is CASSYRLQDEQFF. CDR3 DNA sequence: TGTGCCAGCAGTTACCGTCTACAGGATGAGCAGTTCTTC. This chain connects TRBV6-5 to TRBJ2-1, with D maybe TRBD1 (5 bases). Germline V gene lookup returns CDR1 MNHEY and CDR2 SVGAGI. Trimming left V 2 bases short and J 8 bases short, with 10 bases between. This CDR3 has 13 amino acids.

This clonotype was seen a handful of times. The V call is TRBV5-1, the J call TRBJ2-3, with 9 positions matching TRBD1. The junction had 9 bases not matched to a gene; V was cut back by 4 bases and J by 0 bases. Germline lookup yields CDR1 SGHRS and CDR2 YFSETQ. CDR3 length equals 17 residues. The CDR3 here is CASSRGTGILSTDTQYF. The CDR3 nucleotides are TGCGCCAGCAGCCGCGGGACAGGGATACTTAGCACAGATACGCAGTATTTT.

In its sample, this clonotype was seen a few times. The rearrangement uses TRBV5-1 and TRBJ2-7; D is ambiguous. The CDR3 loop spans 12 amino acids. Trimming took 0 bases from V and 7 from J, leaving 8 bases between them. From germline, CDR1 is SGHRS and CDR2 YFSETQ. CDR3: CASSLGRWEQYF. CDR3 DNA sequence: TGCGCCAGCAGCTTGGGACGCTGGGAGCAGTACTTC.

CDR3 protein: CAAIWAGGEQYF. CDR3 DNA: TGCGCCGCCATCTGGGCCGGGGGCGAGCAGTACTTC. The chain carries TRBV10-2 and TRBJ2-7; D might be TRBD2 (6 bases). Germline-derived CDR1 and CDR2 are WSHSY and SAAADI. The CDR3 is made up of 12 amino acids. With 11 bases removed from V and 6 bases from J, the gap between germline ends came to 17 bases.

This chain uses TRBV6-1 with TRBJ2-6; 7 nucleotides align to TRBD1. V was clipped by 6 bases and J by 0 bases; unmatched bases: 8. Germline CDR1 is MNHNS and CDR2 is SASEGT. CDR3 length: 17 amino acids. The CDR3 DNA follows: TGTGCCAGCAGACAGCGACAGGGTAACTCTGGGGCCAACGTCCTGACTTTC. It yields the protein CASRQRQGNSGANVLTF.